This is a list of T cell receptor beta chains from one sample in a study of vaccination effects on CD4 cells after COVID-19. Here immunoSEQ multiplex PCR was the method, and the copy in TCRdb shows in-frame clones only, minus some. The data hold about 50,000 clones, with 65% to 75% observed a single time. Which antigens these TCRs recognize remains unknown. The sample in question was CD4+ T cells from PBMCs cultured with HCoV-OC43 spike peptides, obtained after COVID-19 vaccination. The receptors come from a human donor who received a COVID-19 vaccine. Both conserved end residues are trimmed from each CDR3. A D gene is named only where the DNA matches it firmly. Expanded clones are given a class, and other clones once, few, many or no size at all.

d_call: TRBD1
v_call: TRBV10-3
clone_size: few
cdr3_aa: AISGTANEAF

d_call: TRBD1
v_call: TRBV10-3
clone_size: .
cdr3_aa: AISGWDRGRENEQF

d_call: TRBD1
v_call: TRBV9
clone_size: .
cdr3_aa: ASSVGGVGTGGNIQY

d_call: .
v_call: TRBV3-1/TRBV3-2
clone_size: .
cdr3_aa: ASSFREGDTEAF

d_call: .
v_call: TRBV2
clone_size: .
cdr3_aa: ASRRLRGGAGYGYT

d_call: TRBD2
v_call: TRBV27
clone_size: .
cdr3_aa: ASNPLSGPQRGREDNAYEQY

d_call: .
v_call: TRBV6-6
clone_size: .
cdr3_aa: ASSAVGGETQY

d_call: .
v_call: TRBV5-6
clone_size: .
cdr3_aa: ASRAQGSGSYEQY

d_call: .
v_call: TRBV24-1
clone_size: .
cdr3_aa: ATSGRDGGSGELF

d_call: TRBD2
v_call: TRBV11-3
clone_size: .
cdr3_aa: ASSPSSGGGETQY

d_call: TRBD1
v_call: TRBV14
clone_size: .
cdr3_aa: ASSNRQGKRTYNEQF

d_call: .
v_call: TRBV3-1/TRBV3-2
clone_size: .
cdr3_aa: ASSQDRGPYNSPLH

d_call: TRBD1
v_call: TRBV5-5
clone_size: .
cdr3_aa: ASSPGTGVRQY

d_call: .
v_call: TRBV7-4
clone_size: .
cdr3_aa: ASSLGYSGMNTEAF

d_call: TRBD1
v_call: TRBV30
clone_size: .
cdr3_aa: AWSVLSFGTVLTGELF

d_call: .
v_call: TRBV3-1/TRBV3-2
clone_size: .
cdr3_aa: ASSQDGRWETQY

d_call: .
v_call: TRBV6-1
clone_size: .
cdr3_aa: ASSEALWQTSYEQY

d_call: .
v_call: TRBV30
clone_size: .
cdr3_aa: AWNTQGIDNSPLH

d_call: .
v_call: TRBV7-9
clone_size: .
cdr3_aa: ASSFGLPGEKLF

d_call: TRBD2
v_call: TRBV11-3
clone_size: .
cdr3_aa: ASSLGLARGGEQF

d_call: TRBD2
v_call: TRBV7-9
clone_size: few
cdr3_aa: ASRAWTGGPGVYPYEQY

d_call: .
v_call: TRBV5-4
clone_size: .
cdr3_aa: ASSLSFRGGYT

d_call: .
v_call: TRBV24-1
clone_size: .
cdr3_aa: ATSDLSGAGYT

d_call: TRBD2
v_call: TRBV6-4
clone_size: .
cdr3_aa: ASSRLAGGTDTQY

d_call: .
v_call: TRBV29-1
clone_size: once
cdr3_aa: SVESFVTGRTQY

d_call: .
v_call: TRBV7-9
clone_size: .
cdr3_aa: ASSRMGGSEKLF

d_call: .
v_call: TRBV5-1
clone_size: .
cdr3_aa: ASSWDGSTNEKLF

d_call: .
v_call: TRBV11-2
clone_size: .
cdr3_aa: ASSPGYSNYGYT

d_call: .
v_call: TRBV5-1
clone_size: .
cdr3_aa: ASSLEGGSGNTIY

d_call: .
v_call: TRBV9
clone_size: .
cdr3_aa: ASSADGYNEKLF

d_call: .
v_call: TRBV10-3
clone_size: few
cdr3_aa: AIGGRTAEAF

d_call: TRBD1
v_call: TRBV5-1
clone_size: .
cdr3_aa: ASSAGTANYGYT

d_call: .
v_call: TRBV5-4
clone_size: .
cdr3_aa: ASSAGGGSNQPQH

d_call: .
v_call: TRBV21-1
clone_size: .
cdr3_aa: ASSKKTGWEGRLF

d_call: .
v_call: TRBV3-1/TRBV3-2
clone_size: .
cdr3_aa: ASSHGLETQY

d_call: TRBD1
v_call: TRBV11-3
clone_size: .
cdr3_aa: ASSPGQGNEKLF

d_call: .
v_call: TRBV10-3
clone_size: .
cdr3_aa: AISESIQGYT

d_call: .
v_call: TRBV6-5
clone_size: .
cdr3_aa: ASRRGGSGNTIY

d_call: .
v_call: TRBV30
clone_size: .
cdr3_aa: AWSAGYGQPQH

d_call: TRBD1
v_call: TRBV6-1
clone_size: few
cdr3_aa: ASSDPSGGNQPQH

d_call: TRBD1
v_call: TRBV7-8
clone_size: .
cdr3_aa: ASRLGGRNQPQH

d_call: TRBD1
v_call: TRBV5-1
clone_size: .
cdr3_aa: ASSFRQGQSSGANVLT

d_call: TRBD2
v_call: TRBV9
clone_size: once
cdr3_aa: ASSVGLAGGPSGETQY